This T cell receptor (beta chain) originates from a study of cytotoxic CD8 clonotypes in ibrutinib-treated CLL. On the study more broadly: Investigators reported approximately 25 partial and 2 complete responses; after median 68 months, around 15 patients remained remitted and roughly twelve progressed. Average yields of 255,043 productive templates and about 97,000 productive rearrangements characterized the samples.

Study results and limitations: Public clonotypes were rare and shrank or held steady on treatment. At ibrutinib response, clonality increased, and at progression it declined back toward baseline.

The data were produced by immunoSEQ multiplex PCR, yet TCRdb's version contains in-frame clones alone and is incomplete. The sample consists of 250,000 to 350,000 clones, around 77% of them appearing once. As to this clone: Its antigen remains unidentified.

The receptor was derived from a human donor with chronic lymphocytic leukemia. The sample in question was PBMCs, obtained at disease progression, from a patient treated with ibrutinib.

This chain's CDR3 is CASSYSGTSISDEQYF. Written as DNA, the CDR3 is TGTGCCAGCAGTTACTCGGGGACTAGTATCTCTGACGAGCAGTACTTC. V and J are TRBV6-6 and TRBJ2-7; 8 bases map to TRBD2. There are 16 residues in the CDR3. V was pared by 0 bases and J by 5 bases, with 9 bases of the junction left unmatched. In germline, CDR1 is MNHNY, CDR2 SVGAGI (reference sequence).